The present T cell receptor (beta chain) was sequenced within a study of shared clonotypes between healthy human individuals. Regarding the study as a whole: Incomplete sequencing of sorted subsets was indicated by rarefaction despite large depth. Generation of non-shared clonotypes was less probable than generation of clonotypes shared by all four donors.

Naive CD8 cells were CD45RO-negative, positively selected for CCR7, excluding terminally differentiated effector memory CD45RA+ cells. As concerns this clone: Antigen: not known.

Deep was the level at which the assay was run. Generated by immunoSEQ multiplex PCR, the TCRdb table keeps only in-frame clones and is missing some. The table has around 2.1 million clones, about 92% seen once. The specimen sequenced was naive CD8+ T cells from PBMCs. This clonotype originated in a man between 18 and 35 years old in good health. Some clones in this sample may be carry-over from other donors' samples.

CDR3 DNA: TGTGCCAGCAGCTTAGCCAGGGACAGAGAGACCCAGTACTTC. Translating gives CASSLARDRETQYF. The chain employs TRBV7-9 and TRBJ2-5, with 7 bases aligning to TRBD1. After removal of 0 bases from V and 4 bases from J, the junction contained 2 bases not matched to a gene. Germline lookup yields CDR1 SEHNR and CDR2 FQNEAQ (reference sequence). The CDR3 runs to 14 residues.